This TCR beta chain emerged from a study of T cell changes during pregnancy in multiple sclerosis. The V gene's germline CDR1 is MNHEY and CDR2 SMNVEV (reference sequence). The CDR3 has 15 residues. V shed 7 bases and J 8 bases; nucleotides not matched to a gene: 9. TCRdb's copy holds only in-frame clones and misses some; the assay was immunoSEQ multiplex PCR. This sample yields around 100,000 clones, of which about 91% are seen a single time; around 0.92% belongs to the top ten. This rearrangement joins TRBV27 to TRBJ1-4; 11 bases line up with TRBD1. This receptor was taken from a female donor with multiple sclerosis, enrolled in a pregnancy study. The input for sequencing was peripheral blood, taken after pregnancy. The DNA for the CDR3 is TGTGCCAGCAAGGGTGGTGGGACAGGGGGGGAAAAACTGTTTTTT. Residues: CASKGGGTGGEKLFF.